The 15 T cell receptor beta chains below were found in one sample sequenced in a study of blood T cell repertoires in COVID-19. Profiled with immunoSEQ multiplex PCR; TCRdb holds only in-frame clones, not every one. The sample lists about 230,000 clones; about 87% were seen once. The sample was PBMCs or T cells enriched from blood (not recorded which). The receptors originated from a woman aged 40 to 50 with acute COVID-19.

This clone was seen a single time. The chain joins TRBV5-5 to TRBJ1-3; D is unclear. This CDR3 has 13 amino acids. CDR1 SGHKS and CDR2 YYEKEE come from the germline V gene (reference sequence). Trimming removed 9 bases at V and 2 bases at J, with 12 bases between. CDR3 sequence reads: CATTREPGNTIYF. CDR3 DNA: TGTGCCACTACCCGAGAGCCTGGAAACACCATATATTTT.

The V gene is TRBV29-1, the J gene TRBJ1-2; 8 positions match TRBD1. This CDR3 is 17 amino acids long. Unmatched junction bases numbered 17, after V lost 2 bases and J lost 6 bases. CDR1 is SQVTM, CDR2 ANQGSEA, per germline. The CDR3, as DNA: TGCAGCGTTGAAACGATAGGGTTTACAGGGGGTAGTCATGGCTACACCTTC. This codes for CSVETIGFTGGSHGYTF.

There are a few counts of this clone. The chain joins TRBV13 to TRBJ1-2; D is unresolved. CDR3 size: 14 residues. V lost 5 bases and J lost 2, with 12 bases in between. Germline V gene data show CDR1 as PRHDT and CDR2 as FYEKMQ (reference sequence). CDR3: CASSRSTVNYGYTF. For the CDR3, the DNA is TGTGCCAGCAGCCGATCGACTGTAAACTATGGCTACACCTTC.

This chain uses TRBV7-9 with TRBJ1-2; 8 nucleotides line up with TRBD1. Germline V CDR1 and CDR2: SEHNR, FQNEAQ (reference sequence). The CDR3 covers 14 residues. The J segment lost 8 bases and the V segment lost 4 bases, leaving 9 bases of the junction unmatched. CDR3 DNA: TGTGCCAGCAGCTCGATTTACAGGGGGGAAGGCTACACCTTC. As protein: CASSSIYRGEGYTF.

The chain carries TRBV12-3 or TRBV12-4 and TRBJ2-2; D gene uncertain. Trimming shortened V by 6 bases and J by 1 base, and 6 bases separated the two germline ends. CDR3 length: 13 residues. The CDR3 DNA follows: TGTGCCAGCAGCATACTGAACACCGGGGAGCTGTTTTTT. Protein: CASSILNTGELFF.

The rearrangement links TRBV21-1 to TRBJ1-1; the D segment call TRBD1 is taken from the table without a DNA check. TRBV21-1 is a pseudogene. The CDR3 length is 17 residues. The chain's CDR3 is CASSLGQGKNMNTEAFF. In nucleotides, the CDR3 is TGTGCCAGCAGCTTAGGGCAGGGTAAAAACATGAACACTGAAGCTTTCTTT.

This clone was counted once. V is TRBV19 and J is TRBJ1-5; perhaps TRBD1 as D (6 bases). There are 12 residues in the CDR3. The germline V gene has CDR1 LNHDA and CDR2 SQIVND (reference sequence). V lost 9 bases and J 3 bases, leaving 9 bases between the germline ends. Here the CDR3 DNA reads TGTGCCAGCCAGGGGTTCAATCAGCCCCAGCATTTT. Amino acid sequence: CASQGFNQPQHF. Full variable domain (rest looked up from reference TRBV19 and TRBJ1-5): DGGITQSPKYLFRKEGQNVTLSCEQNLNHDAMYWYRQDPGQGLRLIYYSQIVNDFQKGDIAEGYSVSREKKESFPLTVTSAQKNPTAFYLCASQGFNQPQHFGDGTRLSIL.

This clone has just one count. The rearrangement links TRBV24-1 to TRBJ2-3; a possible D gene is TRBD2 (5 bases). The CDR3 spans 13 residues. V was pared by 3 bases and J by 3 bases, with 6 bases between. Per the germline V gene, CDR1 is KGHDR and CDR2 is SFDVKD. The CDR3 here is CATSDEGTDTQYF. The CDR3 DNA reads TGTGCCACCAGTGATGAGGGAACAGATACGCAGTATTTT.

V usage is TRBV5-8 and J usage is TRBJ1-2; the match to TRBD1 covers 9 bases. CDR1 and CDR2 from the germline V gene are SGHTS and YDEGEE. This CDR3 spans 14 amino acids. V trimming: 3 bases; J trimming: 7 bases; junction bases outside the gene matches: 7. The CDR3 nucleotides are TGTGCCAGCAGCTCCGAAACAGGGGGCTTTGGCTACACCTTC. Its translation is CASSSETGGFGYTF.

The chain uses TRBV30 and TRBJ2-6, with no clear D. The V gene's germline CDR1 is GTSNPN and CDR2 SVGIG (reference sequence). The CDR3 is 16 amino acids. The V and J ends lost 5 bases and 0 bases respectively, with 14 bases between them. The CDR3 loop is CAWAHFEASGANVLTF. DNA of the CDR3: TGTGCCTGGGCTCACTTCGAAGCCTCTGGGGCCAACGTCCTGACTTTC.

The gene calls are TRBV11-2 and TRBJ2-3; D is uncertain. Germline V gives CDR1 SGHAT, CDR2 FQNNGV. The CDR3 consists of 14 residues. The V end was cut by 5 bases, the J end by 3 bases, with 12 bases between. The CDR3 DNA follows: TGTGCCAGCAGCCGACTGTTTACGACAGATACGCAGTATTTT. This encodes CASSRLFTTDTQYF.

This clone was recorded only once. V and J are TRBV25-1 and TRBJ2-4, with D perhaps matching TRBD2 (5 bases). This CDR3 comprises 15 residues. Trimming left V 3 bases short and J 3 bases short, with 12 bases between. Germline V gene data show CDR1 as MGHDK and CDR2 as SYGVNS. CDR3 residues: CASSETGNGKNIQYF. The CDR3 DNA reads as TGTGCCAGCAGTGAGACGGGGAATGGCAAAAACATTCAGTACTTC.

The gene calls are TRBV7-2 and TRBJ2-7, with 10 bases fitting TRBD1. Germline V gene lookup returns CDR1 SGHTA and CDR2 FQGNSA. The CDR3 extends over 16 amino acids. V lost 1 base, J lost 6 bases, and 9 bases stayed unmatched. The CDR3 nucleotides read TGTGCCAGCAGCTTAGGCAGGACAGGGGGAAAAGTCGAGCAGTACTTC. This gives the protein CASSLGRTGGKVEQYF.

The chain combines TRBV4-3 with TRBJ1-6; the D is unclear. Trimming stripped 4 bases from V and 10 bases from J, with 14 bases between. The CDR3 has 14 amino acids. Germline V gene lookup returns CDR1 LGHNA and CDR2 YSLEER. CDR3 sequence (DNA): TGCGCCAGCAGCCTCCATCATGGCGGGTCACCCCTCCACTTT. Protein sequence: CASSLHHGGSPLHF.

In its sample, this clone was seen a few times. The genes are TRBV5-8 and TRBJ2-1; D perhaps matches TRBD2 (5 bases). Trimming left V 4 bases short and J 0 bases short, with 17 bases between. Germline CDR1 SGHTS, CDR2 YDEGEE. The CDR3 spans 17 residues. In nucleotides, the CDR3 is TGTGCCAGCAGCGCAAGCTCAGCGGCGAGCTCCTACAATGAGCAGTTCTTC. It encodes CASSASSAASSYNEQFF.